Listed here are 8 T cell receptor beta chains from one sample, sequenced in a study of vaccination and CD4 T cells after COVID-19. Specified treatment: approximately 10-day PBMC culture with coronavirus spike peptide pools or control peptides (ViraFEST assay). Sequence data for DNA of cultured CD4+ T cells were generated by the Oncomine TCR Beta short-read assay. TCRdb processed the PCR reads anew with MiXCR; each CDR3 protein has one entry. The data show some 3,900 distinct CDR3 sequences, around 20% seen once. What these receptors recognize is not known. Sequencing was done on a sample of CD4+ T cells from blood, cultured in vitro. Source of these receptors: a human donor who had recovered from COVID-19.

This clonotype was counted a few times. The CDR3 spells CASSFPSTGRTEAFF. The DNA for the CDR3 is TGTGCCAGCAGCTTCCCGAGCACAGGGAGGACTGAAGCTTTCTTT. The rearrangement joins TRBV7-2 to TRBJ1-1, with TRBD1 as a possible D gene (6 bases). The CDR3 is 15 amino acids. Trimming removed 3 bases from V and 5 bases from J, with 16 bases in between. Germline V gene data show CDR1 as SGHTA and CDR2 as FQGNSA.

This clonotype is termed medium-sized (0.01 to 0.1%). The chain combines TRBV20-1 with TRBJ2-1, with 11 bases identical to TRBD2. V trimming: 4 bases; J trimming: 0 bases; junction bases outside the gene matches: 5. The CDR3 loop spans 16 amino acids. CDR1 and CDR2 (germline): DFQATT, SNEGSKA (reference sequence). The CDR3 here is CSATRLAGSSYNEQFF. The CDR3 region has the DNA TGCAGTGCTACCCGACTAGCGGGGAGCTCCTACAATGAGCAGTTCTTC.

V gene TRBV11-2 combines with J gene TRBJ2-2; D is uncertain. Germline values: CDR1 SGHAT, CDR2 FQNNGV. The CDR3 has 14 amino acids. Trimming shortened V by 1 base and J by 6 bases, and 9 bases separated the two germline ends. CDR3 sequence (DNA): TGTGCCAGCAGCTTAGTAGAGATTGCCGGGGAGCTGTTTTTT. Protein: CASSLVEIAGELFF.

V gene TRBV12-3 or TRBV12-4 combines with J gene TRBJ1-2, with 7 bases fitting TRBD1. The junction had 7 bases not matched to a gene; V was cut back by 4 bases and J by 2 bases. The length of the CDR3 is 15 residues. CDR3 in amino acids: CASSSLLTGNYGYTF. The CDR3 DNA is TGTGCCAGCAGTTCACTATTGACAGGGAACTATGGCTACACCTTC.

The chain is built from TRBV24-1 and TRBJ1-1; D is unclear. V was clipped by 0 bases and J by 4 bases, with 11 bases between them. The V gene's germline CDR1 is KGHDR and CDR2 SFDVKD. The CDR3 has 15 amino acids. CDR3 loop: CATSDLGLWGTEAFF. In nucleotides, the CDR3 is TGTGCCACCAGTGATTTGGGCCTTTGGGGCACTGAAGCTTTCTTT.

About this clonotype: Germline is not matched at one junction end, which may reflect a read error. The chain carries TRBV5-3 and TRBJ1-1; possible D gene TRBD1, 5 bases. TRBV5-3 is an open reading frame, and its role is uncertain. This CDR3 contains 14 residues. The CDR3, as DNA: TGTGCCAGCAGCACGTCTGAAGGGGAAACTGAAGCTCTCTTT. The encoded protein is CASSTSEGETEALF.

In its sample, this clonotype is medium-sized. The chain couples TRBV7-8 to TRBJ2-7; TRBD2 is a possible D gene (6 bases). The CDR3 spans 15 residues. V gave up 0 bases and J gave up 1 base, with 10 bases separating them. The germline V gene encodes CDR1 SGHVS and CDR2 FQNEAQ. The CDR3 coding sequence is TGTGCCAGCAGCTTAGCGGAGGGCTTATCCTACGAGCAGTACTTC. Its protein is CASSLAEGLSYEQYF.

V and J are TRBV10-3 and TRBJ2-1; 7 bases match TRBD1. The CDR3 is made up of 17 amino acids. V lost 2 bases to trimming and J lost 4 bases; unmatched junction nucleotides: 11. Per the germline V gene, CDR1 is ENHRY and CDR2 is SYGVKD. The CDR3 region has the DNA TGTGCCATCAGTGAGCCTCCAACCGGGACAGCATACAATGAGCAGTTCTTC. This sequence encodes CAISEPPTGTAYNEQFF.